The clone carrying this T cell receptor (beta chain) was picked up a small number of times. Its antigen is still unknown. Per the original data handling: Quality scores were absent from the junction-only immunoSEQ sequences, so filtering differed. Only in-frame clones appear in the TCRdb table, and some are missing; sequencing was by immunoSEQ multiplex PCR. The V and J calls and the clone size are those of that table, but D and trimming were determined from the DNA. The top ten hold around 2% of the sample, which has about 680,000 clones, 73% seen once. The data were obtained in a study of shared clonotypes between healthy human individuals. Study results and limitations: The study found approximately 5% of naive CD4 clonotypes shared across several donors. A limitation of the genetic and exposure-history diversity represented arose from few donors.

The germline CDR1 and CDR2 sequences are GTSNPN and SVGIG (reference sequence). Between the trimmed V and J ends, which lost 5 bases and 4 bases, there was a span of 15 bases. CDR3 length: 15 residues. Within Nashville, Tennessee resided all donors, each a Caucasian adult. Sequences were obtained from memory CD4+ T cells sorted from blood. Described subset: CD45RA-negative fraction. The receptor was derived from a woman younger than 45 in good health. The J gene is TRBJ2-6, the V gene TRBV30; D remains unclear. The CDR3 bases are TGTGCCTGGGCTACGACATGGGCCGGGGCCAACGTCCTGACTTTC. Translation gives CAWATTWAGANVLTF.